This T cell receptor (beta chain) was obtained from a study of cytotoxic CD8 clonotypes in ibrutinib-treated CLL. Study background: Sequencing produced an average of about 250,000 productive templates and tens of thousands of productive rearrangements per sample.

Study-level points and caveats: A rise in clonality was seen at ibrutinib response, and a fall back toward baseline was seen at progression.

PBMCs were cryopreserved, and 1.5 to 2.5 micrograms of genomic DNA from them went into TCR beta libraries. Remarks on this clone: Its antigen is undetermined. One end of the junction is discordant with germline, which a read error may explain.

Sequencing was performed with immunoSEQ multiplex PCR; in TCRdb, only in-frame clones are kept and a portion is missing. The sample lists roughly 58,000 clones; 50% to 65% were seen once. The clonotype was recovered from a human donor with chronic lymphocytic leukemia. Sequencing used PBMCs, obtained at disease progression, from a patient treated with ibrutinib.

The CDR3 loop is CASSSLVVCSIQYF. Here the CDR3 DNA reads TGTGCTAGCAGCTCGCTTGTGGTGTGTAGCATTCAGTACTTC. The V and J genes are TRBV7-7 and TRBJ2-4; the D is unclear. Germline V lookup: CDR1 SSHAT, CDR2 FNYEAQ (reference sequence). The CDR3 is 14 residues long.